These 32 T cell receptor beta chains originate from one sample sequenced in a study of blood T cell repertoires in COVID-19. TCRdb's table, derived via immunoSEQ multiplex PCR, lists solely in-frame clones and lacks some. The table includes about 240,000 clones, around four fifths detected once. Sequencing was carried out using peripheral blood. These receptors were taken from a woman aged 55-70 years with active or convalescent COVID-19.

The rearrangement uses TRBV9 and TRBJ2-3, with 16 bases lining up with TRBD2. Germline V lookup: CDR1 SGDLS, CDR2 YYNGEE. The CDR3 runs to 18 residues. Trimming removed 2 bases from V and 4 bases from J; junction bases left unmatched: 7. The CDR3: CASSVGTSGGAVSDTQYF. CDR3 bases: TGTGCCAGCAGCGTTGGGACTAGCGGGGGGGCCGTGTCAGATACGCAGTATTTT. The whole variable domain, filled in from reference TRBV9 and TRBJ2-3, reads DSGVTQTPKHLITATGQRVTLRCSPRSGDLSVYWYQQSLDQGLQFLIQYYNGEERAKGNILERFSAQQFPDLHSELNLSSLELGDSALYFCASSVGTSGGAVSDTQYFGPGTRLTVL.

The chain uses TRBV5-1 and TRBJ1-5, with TRBD1 matching 7 bases. This CDR3 region has 14 residues. V lost 3 bases to trimming and J lost 3 bases; unmatched junction nucleotides: 3. Per the germline V gene, CDR1 is SGHRS and CDR2 is YFSETQ. The CDR3 DNA reads as TGCGCCAGCAGCTCCGGGACAGCCAATCAGCCCCAGCATTTT. Its protein product is CASSSGTANQPQHF.

The rearrangement links TRBV6-5 to TRBJ1-5; a weak D match, TRBD1 (5 bases). This CDR3 spans 14 amino acids. Germline CDR1 is MNHEY and CDR2 is SVGAGI. Trimming took 5 bases from V and 4 from J, leaving 12 bases between them. CDR3 sequence reads: CASSPSQENQPQHF. The CDR3 bases are TGTGCCAGCAGTCCGTCACAGGAGAATCAGCCCCAGCATTTT.

The chain joins TRBV6-5 to TRBJ2-7, with 7 bases fitting TRBD1. CDR1 MNHEY and CDR2 SVGAGI come from the germline V gene. V gave up 6 bases and J gave up 4 bases; unmatched junction bases: 12. This CDR3 spans 15 amino acids. The CDR3 spells CASRPPGGKGYEQYF. In DNA form, the CDR3 reads TGTGCCAGCAGACCCCCAGGGGGAAAAGGGTACGAGCAGTACTTC.

The V gene is TRBV18, the J gene TRBJ1-5; D unresolved. This CDR3 contains 15 residues. Trimming took 3 bases from V and 0 from J, leaving 9 bases between them. Germline V lookup: CDR1 KGHSH, CDR2 LQKENI. The CDR3 bases are TGTGCCAGCTCACCCGGGGTAGATAGCAATCAGCCCCAGCATTTT. Its translation is CASSPGVDSNQPQHF. Together with reference TRBV18 and TRBJ1-5, the CDR3 gives the full variable domain: NAGVMQNPRHLVRRRGQEARLRCSPMKGHSHVYWYRQLPEEGLKFMVYLQKENIIDESGMPKERFSAEFPKEGPSILRIQQVVRGDSAAYFCASSPGVDSNQPQHFGDGTRLSIL.

V gene TRBV12-3 or TRBV12-4 combines with J gene TRBJ1-1; D ambiguous. The CDR3 runs 13 residues. The V end lost 6 bases, the J end lost 0 bases, and 8 bases lay between the germline ends. The CDR3 region is CASSTVMNTEAFF. The CDR3 nucleotides are TGTGCCAGCAGCACAGTGATGAACACTGAAGCTTTCTTT.

This chain connects TRBV10-3 to TRBJ1-5; 11 bases line up with TRBD1. CDR1 and CDR2 from the germline V gene are ENHRY and SYGVKD. Trimming removed 6 bases from V and 7 bases from J; junction bases left unmatched: 2. The CDR3 loop spans 13 amino acids. The CDR3 is CAIRGTGGQPQHF. The DNA of the CDR3 is TGTGCCATCAGGGGGACAGGGGGGCAGCCCCAGCATTTT.

The genes are TRBV2 and TRBJ1-2, with unresolved D. Germline loops: CDR1 SNHLY, CDR2 FYNNEI. The CDR3 is made up of 15 amino acids. With 1 base removed from V and 6 bases from J, the gap between germline ends came to 15 bases. The CDR3 spells CASSEDSPLLDGYTF. The CDR3 DNA follows: TGTGCCAGCAGTGAAGATTCCCCCCTATTGGATGGCTACACCTTC.

This clone was seen only once. At one end the junction does not follow the germline gene, possibly because of a read error. The chain has TRBV18 and TRBJ2-1, with 8 bases lining up with TRBD2. CDR3 length: 17 amino acids. Germline assignment: CDR1 KGHSH and CDR2 LQKENI. The CDR3 loop is CASSPRRRGASDNEQFF. The CDR3 DNA follows: TGTGCCAGCTCACCTCGAAGGCGGGGGGCCTCCGACAATGAGCAGTTCTTC.

This clone was observed once. V and J are TRBV9 and TRBJ2-5; D might be TRBD2 (7 bases). The CDR3 consists of 16 residues. CDR1 and CDR2 (germline): SGDLS, YYNGEE. V lost 4 bases to trimming and J lost 5 bases, with 21 bases between them. In nucleotides, the CDR3 is TGTGCCAGCAGCTCCCGAGGGGGGGCCGCAGGGGAGACCCAGTACTTC. The encoded protein is CASSSRGGAAGETQYF.

To note about this clone: One end of the junction varies from germline; a read error may be responsible. The rearrangement joins TRBV2 to TRBJ1-2; TRBD1 aligns across 9 bases. CDR1 is SNHLY and CDR2 is FYNNEI in the germline V gene. The CDR3 sequence is 13 residues long. CDR3 sequence: CASREGQGNGYTF. The CDR3 DNA follows: TGTGCCAGCAGGGAAGGACAGGGGAATGGCTACACCTTC.

The gene calls are TRBV4-1 and TRBJ2-1; 12 bases map to TRBD2. CDR3 length: 17 amino acids. The germline V gene has CDR1 MGHRA and CDR2 YSYEKL. The V segment lost 3 bases and the J segment 5 bases; nucleotides outside the gene matches: 8. Written as DNA, the CDR3 is TGCGCCAGCAGCCATGCCTCTAGCGGGGGGGCTGACAATGAGCAGTTCTTC. Amino acid sequence: CASSHASSGGADNEQFF.

This rearrangement joins TRBV6-6 to TRBJ1-5; 10 bases are a match to TRBD1. V trimming: 4 bases; J trimming: 9 bases; junction bases outside the gene matches: 12. This CDR3 region has 16 residues. In germline, CDR1 is MNHNY, CDR2 SVGAGI (reference sequence). CDR3 DNA: TGTGCCAGCAGTTCCGGGACAGGGGTCTCCTTTCGGCCCCAGCATTTT. As protein: CASSSGTGVSFRPQHF.

The chain recombines TRBV18 with TRBJ1-1, with D perhaps matching TRBD1 (5 bases). Trimming took 6 bases from V and 10 from J, leaving 21 bases between them. This CDR3 spans 14 amino acids. Germline CDR1 KGHSH, CDR2 LQKENI. CDR3 amino acids: CASSPGGAGLSAFF. As DNA, the CDR3 is TGTGCCAGCTCTCCCGGCGGAGCAGGGCTCTCAGCTTTCTTT.

The sample holds one count of this clone. The chain links TRBV28 to TRBJ2-7; 9 positions match TRBD1. This CDR3 is built from 15 residues. J lost 2 bases, V lost 5 bases, and 7 bases had no gene match. Germline V gene sequence: CDR1 MDHEN, CDR2 SYDVKM. The CDR3 protein is CASSPGTGITYEQYF. CDR3 in DNA: TGTGCCAGCAGTCCAGGGACAGGGATTACCTACGAGCAGTACTTC.

The CDR3 reads CASSYRKAGTGEQYF. CDR3 in DNA: TGTGCCAGCAGTTATCGGAAGGCGGGCACGGGAGAGCAGTACTTC. The rearrangement links TRBV6-2 or TRBV6-3 to TRBJ2-7; D is possibly TRBD2 (5 bases). Deletions cut 3 bases from V and 7 bases from J, with 19 bases between. Germline CDR1 is MNHEY and CDR2 is SVGEGT. This CDR3 has 15 amino acids.

The J gene is TRBJ2-7, the V gene TRBV6-5; D is possibly TRBD2 (6 bases). From germline, CDR1 is MNHEY and CDR2 SVGAGI. The V gene lost 6 bases and the J gene lost 6 bases, with 18 bases spanning the gap. This CDR3 region has 14 residues. CDR3 in DNA: TGTGCCAGCAGCTCCAACCTCGGGGGTGTCGAGCAGTACTTC. Protein product: CASSSNLGGVEQYF.

The J gene is TRBJ1-2, the V gene TRBV6-5, with D hard to call. The germline V gene has CDR1 MNHEY and CDR2 SVGAGI. The CDR3 loop spans 12 amino acids. The V end was cut by 6 bases, the J end by 0 bases, with 5 bases between. The CDR3 reads CASSHTNYGYTF. The CDR3, as DNA: TGTGCCAGCAGCCACACTAACTATGGCTACACCTTC.

CDR3 loop: CASSRARNTDTQYF. The CDR3 DNA reads TGTGCCAGCTCACGAGCTCGAAACACAGATACGCAGTATTTT. The V and J genes are TRBV18 and TRBJ2-3; no definite D call. The CDR3 runs to 14 residues. V lost 4 bases, J lost 2 bases, and 10 bases lay in between. Looked up from germline, CDR1 is KGHSH and CDR2 is LQKENI. The variable domain in full, with the rest retrieved from reference TRBV18 and TRBJ2-3, is NAGVMQNPRHLVRRRGQEARLRCSPMKGHSHVYWYRQLPEEGLKFMVYLQKENIIDESGMPKERFSAEFPKEGPSILRIQQVVRGDSAAYFCASSRARNTDTQYFGPGTRLTVL.

V is TRBV9 and J is TRBJ1-5, with a weak D call TRBD1 (6 bases). The germline V gene encodes CDR1 SGDLS and CDR2 YYNGEE. CDR3 length: 13 residues. Trimming took off 4 bases at V and 4 bases at J, with 9 bases between the two ends. CDR3 region: CASSIGQNQPQHF. DNA for the CDR3: TGTGCCAGCAGCATCGGACAGAATCAGCCCCAGCATTTT.

This chain joins TRBV30 and TRBJ2-3; 8 nucleotides match TRBD2. The junction had 10 bases not matched to a gene; V was cut back by 3 bases and J by 5 bases. The CDR3 runs 15 residues. CDR1 is GTSNPN and CDR2 is SVGIG in the germline V gene (reference sequence). In DNA form, the CDR3 reads TGTGCCTGGAGCCTTAGCGGGGCGCGTAGAGATACGCAGTATTTT. This translates into CAWSLSGARRDTQYF. The entire variable domain, with the rest obtained from reference TRBV30 and TRBJ2-3, is as follows: SQTIHQWPATLVQPVGSPLSLECTVEGTSNPNLYWYRQAAGRGLQLLFYSVGIGQISSEVPQNLSASRPQDRQFILSSKKLLLSDSGFYLCAWSLSGARRDTQYFGPGTRLTVL.

The V call is TRBV9, the J call TRBJ2-1; tentative D call: TRBD1 (5 bases). The CDR3 runs 16 residues. The V gene's germline CDR1 is SGDLS and CDR2 YYNGEE. The V and J ends lost 3 bases and 0 bases respectively, with 13 bases between them. CDR3 in DNA: TGTGCCAGCAGCGCCCGCGACAGACCCTCCTACAATGAGCAGTTCTTC. As protein: CASSARDRPSYNEQFF.

The J gene is TRBJ1-2, the V gene TRBV11-2; D may be TRBD1 (5 bases). V dropped 4 bases and J dropped 7 bases, with 25 bases sitting between them. This CDR3 has 17 residues. CDR1 and CDR2 (germline): SGHAT, FQNNGV. The DNA for the CDR3 is TGTGCCAGCAGCTCCCCGGGAGGGGCGCGGAAGGTGGGTGGCTACACCTTC. Amino acids: CASSSPGGARKVGGYTF.

This chain joins TRBV18 and TRBJ2-7; tentatively, D is TRBD1 (6 bases). The germline V and J ends were trimmed by 3 bases and 3 bases, with 12 bases remaining between them. Germline values: CDR1 KGHSH, CDR2 LQKENI. The CDR3 loop spans 14 amino acids. DNA for the CDR3: TGTGCCAGCTCACCCGCTGGGGGCGGCTACGAGCAGTACTTC. This codes for CASSPAGGGYEQYF.

The V and J genes are TRBV6-1 and TRBJ1-4; D possibly corresponds to TRBD1 (5 bases). The CDR3 has 15 amino acids. The ends were cut back, 3 bases at V and 8 bases at J, with 16 bases in the middle. Germline-derived CDR1 and CDR2 are MNHNS and SASEGT. This chain's CDR3 is CASSDDGHIWEKLFF. The CDR3, as DNA: TGTGCCAGCAGTGACGACGGACACATATGGGAAAAACTGTTTTTT.

The rearrangement uses TRBV5-1 and TRBJ2-2; D gene unclear. CDR1 is SGHRS and CDR2 is YFSETQ in the germline V gene. V lost 0 bases to trimming and J lost 8 bases, with 17 bases between them. CDR3 length: 16 amino acids. The CDR3 reads CASSLVSGTGQGELFF. CDR3 bases: TGCGCCAGCAGCTTGGTTTCGGGTACCGGTCAGGGGGAGCTGTTTTTT.

The V gene is TRBV20-1, the J gene TRBJ1-2, with TRBD1 as a possible D gene (6 bases). The CDR3 extends over 14 amino acids. Germline values: CDR1 DFQATT, CDR2 SNEGSKA (reference sequence). Trimming pared 3 bases from V and 4 bases from J, leaving 15 bases between. The CDR3 DNA follows: TGCAGTGCTAGTACCCCCCCACAGGGCTATGGCTACACCTTC. Amino acids: CSASTPPQGYGYTF.

J is TRBJ2-1 and V is TRBV4-1; TRBD1 might be the D (5 bases). This CDR3 contains 14 residues. Trimming removed 0 bases at V and 8 bases at J, with 11 bases between. CDR1 and CDR2 from the germline V gene are MGHRA and YSYEKL. The CDR3 DNA sequence: TGCGCCAGCAGCCAAGACGCAGGGTTGTATGAGCAGTTCTTC. Translated: CASSQDAGLYEQFF.

The chain couples TRBV7-3 to TRBJ1-6, with 8 bases lining up with TRBD1. Looked up from germline, CDR1 is SGHTA and CDR2 is FQGTGA. The junction had 6 bases not matched to a gene; V was cut back by 2 bases and J by 9 bases. The CDR3 has 15 residues. CDR3 nucleotide sequence: TGTGCCAGCAGCTTAGGCGGACAGGGTTCTTCACCCCTCCACTTT. It yields the protein CASSLGGQGSSPLHF.

V gene TRBV11-2 combines with J gene TRBJ2-7; no firm D call. The CDR3 loop spans 13 amino acids. Looked up from germline, CDR1 is SGHAT and CDR2 is FQNNGV. Trimming left V 3 bases short and J 7 bases short, with 13 bases between. CDR3 in DNA: TGTGCCAGCAGCTTCGACGAGAGGTGGGAGCAGTACTTC. Its protein product is CASSFDERWEQYF.

This clone occurred once. The chain couples TRBV4-3 to TRBJ1-2; D perhaps matches TRBD1 (5 bases). CDR1 is LGHNA and CDR2 is YSLEER in the germline V gene. Trimming removed 7 bases at V and 10 bases at J, with 22 bases between. CDR3 size: 14 residues. CDR3 DNA: TGCGCCAGCACGTTATATACTTACTGGGGCTCCTACACCTTC. Translation gives CASTLYTYWGSYTF.

V usage is TRBV30 and J usage is TRBJ1-3; the match to TRBD1 covers 9 bases. The CDR3 extends over 15 amino acids. J lost 8 bases, V lost 1 base, and 9 bases had no gene match. Germline V lookup: CDR1 GTSNPN, CDR2 SVGIG (reference sequence). The CDR3 region has the DNA TGTGCCTGGAGTGCCCGGACAGGGGCTACGGACACCATATATTTT. This gives the protein CAWSARTGATDTIYF.